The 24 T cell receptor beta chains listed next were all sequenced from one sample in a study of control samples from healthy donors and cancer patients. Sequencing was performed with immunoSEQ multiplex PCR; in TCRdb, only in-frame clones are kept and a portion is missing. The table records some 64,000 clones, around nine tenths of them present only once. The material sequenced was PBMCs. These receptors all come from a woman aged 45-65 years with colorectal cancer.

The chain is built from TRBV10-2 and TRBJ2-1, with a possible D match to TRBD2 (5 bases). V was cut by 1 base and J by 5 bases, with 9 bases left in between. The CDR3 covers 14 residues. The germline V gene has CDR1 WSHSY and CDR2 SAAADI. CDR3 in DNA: TGCGCCAGCAGTGAGTGGGAGTCTGACAATGAGCAGTTCTTC. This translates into CASSEWESDNEQFF.

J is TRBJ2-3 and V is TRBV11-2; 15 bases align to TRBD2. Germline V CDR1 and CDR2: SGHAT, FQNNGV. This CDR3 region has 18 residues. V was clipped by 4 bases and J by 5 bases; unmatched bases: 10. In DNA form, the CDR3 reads TGTGCCAGCAGCTATTCTTTGGGACTAGCGGGGGGAAAAGATACGCAGTATTTT. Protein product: CASSYSLGLAGGKDTQYF.

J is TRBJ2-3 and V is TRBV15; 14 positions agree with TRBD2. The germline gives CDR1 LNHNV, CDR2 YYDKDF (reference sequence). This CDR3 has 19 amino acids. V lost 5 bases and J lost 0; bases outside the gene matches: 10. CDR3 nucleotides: TGTGCCACCAGCGCACAGGGACTAGCGGGAGTGTTAAGCACAGATACGCAGTATTTT. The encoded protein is CATSAQGLAGVLSTDTQYF.

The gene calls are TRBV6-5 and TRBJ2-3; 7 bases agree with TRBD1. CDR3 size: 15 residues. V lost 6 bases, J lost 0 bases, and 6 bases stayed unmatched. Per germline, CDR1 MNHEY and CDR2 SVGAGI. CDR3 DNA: TGTGCCAGCAGCCGTCCGGGACAGAGCACAGATACGCAGTATTTT. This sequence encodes CASSRPGQSTDTQYF.

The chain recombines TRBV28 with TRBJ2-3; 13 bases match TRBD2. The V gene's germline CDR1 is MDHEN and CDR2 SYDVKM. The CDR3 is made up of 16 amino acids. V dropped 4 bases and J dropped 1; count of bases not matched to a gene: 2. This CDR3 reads CASSSGTSGGTDTQYF. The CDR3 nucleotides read TGTGCCAGCAGTTCAGGGACTAGCGGGGGCACAGATACGCAGTATTTT.

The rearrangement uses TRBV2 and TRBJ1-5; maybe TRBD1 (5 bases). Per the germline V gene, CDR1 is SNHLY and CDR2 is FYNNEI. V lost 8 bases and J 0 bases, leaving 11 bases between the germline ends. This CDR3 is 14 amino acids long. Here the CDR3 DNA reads TGTGCCAGCGGGGGGGAGCATAGCAATCAGCCCCAGCATTTT. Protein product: CASGGEHSNQPQHF.

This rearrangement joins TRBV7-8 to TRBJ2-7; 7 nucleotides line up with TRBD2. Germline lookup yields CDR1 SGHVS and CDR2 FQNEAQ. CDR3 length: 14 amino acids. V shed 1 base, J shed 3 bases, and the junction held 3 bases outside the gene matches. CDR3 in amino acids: CASSLGRDYYEQYF. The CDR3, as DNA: TGTGCCAGCAGCTTAGGCAGGGACTACTACGAGCAGTACTTC. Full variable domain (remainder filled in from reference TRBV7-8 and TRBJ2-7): GAGVSQSPRYKVAKRGQDVALRCDPISGHVSLFWYQQALGQGPEFLTYFQNEAQLDKSGLPSDRFFAERPEGSVSTLKIQRTQQEDSAVYLCASSLGRDYYEQYFGPGTRLTVT.

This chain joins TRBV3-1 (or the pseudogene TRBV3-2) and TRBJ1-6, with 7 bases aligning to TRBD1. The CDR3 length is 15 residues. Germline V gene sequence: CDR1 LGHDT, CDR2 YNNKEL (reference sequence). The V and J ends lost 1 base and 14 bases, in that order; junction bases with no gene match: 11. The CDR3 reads CASSQGGTAPVALHF. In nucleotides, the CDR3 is TGTGCCAGCAGCCAAGGGGGGACAGCCCCGGTCGCCCTCCACTTT.

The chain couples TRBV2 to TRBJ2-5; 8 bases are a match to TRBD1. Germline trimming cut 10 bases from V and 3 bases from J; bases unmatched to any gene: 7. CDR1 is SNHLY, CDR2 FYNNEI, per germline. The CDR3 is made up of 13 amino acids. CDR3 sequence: CATRKDREETQYF. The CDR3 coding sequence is TGTGCCACGAGAAAGGACAGGGAAGAGACCCAGTACTTC.

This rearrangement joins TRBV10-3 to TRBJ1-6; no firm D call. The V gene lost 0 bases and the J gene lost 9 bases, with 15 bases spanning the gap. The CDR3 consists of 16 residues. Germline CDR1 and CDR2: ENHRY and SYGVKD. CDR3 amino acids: CAISESEEIKASPLHF. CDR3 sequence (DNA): TGTGCCATCAGTGAGTCGGAGGAAATAAAGGCTTCACCCCTCCACTTT.

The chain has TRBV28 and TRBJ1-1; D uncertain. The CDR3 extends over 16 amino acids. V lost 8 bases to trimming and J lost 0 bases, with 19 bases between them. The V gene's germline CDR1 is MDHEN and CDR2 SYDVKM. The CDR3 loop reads CASRDLNFGVNTEAFF. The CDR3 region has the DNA TGTGCCAGCCGAGATCTCAACTTCGGGGTGAACACTGAAGCTTTCTTT.

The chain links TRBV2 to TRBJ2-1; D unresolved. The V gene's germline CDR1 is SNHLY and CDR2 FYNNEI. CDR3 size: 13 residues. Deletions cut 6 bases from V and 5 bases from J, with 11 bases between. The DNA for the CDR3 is TGTGCCAGCAGCGTTTTCGAAGACAATGAGCAGTTCTTC. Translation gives CASSVFEDNEQFF.

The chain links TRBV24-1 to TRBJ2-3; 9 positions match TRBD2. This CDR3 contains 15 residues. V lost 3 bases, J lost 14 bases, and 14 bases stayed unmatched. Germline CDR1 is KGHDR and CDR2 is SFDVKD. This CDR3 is CATSDKREASITPYF. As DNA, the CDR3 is TGTGCCACCAGTGATAAGCGGGAGGCCTCAATTACTCCGTATTTT.

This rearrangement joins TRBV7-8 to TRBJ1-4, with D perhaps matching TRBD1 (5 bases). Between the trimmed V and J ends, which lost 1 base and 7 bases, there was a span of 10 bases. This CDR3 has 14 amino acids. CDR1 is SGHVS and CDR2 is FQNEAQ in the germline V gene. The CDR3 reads CASSLGQGSEKLFF. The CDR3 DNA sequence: TGTGCCAGCAGCTTAGGGCAGGGAAGTGAAAAACTGTTTTTT. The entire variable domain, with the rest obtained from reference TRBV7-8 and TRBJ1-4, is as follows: GAGVSQSPRYKVAKRGQDVALRCDPISGHVSLFWYQQALGQGPEFLTYFQNEAQLDKSGLPSDRFFAERPEGSVSTLKIQRTQQEDSAVYLCASSLGQGSEKLFFGSGTQLSVL.

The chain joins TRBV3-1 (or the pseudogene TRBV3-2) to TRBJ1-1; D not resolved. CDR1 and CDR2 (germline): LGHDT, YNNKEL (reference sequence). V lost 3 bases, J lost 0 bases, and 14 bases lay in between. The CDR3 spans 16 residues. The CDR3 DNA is TGTGCCAGCAGCCACGAATTAGACGGCTTGAACACTGAAGCTTTCTTT. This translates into CASSHELDGLNTEAFF.

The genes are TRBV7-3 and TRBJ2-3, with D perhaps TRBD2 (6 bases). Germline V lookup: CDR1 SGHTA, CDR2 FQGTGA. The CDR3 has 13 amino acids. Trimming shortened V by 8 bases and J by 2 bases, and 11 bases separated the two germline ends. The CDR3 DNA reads TGTGCCAGCCGGAGGACTAACACAGATACGCAGTATTTT. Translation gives CASRRTNTDTQYF.

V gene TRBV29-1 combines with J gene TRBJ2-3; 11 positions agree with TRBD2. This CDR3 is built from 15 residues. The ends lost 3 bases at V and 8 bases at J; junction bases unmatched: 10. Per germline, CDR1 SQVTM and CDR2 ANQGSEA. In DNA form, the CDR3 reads TGCAGCGTTGAGTCACTAGCGGGAGCTGGAGGTACGCAGTATTTT. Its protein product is CSVESLAGAGGTQYF.

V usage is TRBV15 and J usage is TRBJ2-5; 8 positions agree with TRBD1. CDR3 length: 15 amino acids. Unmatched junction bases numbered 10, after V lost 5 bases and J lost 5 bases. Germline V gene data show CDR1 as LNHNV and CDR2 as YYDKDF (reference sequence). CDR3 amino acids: CATSGGQGLAETQYF. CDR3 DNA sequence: TGTGCCACCAGCGGAGGACAGGGTTTAGCCGAGACCCAGTACTTC.

The CDR3 DNA reads as TGCGCCAGCACCTCTGGGTACGGGGCCGACACTGAAGCTTTCTTT. Protein: CASTSGYGADTEAFF. The chain has TRBV4-1 and TRBJ1-1; tentatively, D is TRBD1 (5 bases). CDR1 MGHRA and CDR2 YSYEKL come from the germline V gene. V lost 7 bases to trimming and J lost 3 bases, with 18 bases between them. The CDR3 loop spans 15 amino acids.

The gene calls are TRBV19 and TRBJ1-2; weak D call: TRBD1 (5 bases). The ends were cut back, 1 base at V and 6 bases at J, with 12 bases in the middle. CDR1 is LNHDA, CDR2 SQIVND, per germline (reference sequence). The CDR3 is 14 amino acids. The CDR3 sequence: CASSIVTPGDGYTF. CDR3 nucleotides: TGTGCCAGTAGTATAGTCACCCCGGGGGATGGCTACACCTTC.

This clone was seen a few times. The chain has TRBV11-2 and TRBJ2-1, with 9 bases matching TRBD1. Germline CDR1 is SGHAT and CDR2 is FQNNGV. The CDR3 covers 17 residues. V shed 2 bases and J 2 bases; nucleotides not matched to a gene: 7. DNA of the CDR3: TGTGCCAGCAGCTTAACCGGGACAGGGTTCCCCTACAATGAGCAGTTCTTC. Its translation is CASSLTGTGFPYNEQFF.

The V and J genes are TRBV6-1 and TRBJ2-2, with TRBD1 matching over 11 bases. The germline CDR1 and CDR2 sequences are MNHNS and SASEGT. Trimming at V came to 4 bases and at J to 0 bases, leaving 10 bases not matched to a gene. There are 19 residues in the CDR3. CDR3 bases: TGTGCCAGCAGTGGACGTGGGACAGGGGGGTTCGCGAACACCGGGGAGCTGTTTTTT. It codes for CASSGRGTGGFANTGELFF.

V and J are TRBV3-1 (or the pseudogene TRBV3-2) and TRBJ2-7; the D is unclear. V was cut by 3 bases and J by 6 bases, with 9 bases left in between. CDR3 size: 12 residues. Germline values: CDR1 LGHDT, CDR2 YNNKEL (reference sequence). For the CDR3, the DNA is TGTGCCAGCAGCCATACGAGTAGCGAGCAGTACTTC. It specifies CASSHTSSEQYF.

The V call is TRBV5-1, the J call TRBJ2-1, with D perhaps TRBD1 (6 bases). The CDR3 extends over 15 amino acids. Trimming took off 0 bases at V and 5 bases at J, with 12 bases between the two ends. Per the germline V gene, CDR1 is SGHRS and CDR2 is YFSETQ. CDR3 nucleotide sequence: TGCGCCAGCAGCTTGGTTACGACAGGTAACAATGAGCAGTTCTTC. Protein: CASSLVTTGNNEQFF.